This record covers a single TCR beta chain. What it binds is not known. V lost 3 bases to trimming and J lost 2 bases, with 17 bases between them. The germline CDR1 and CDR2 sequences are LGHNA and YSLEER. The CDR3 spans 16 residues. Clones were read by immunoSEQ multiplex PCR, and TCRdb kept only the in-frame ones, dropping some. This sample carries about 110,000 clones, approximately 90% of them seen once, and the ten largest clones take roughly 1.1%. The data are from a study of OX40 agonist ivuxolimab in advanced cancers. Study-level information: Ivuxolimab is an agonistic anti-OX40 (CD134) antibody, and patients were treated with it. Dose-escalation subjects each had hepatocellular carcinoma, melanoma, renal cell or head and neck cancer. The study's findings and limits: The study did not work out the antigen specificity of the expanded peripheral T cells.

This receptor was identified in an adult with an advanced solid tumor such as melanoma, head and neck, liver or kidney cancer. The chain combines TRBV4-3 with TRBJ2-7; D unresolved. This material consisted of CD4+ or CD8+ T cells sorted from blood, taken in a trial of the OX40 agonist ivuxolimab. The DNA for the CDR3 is TGCGCCAGCAGCCAGAAGGTGAATGGGTTAACCTACGAGCAGTACTTC. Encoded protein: CASSQKVNGLTYEQYF.